This TCR beta chain was retrieved from a study of cytomegalovirus exposure and HLA in healthy donors. Study-level information: From HLA-typed donors, an early data release held roughly 80 million unique TCRs. Clustering assigned about 79% of the approximately 370 genotyped donors to the Caucasian-associated ancestry cluster.

As regards this clone: What it binds is unknown.

Study outcomes and limitations: Earlier analysis found most TCR beta V segments productive about 90% or about 30% of the time. The authors enumerated 180 or so TCR beta chains as linked to cytomegalovirus.

The CDR3 extends over 18 amino acids. The germline V and J ends were trimmed by 0 bases and 0 bases, with 18 bases remaining between them. CDR1 is SGHTS, CDR2 YDEGEE, per germline. The PCR contained 60 Vbeta and 13 Jbeta primers. Generated by immunoSEQ multiplex PCR, the TCRdb table keeps only in-frame clones and is missing some. The table shows around 130,000 clones, with roughly four fifths occurring only once. The chain couples TRBV5-8 to TRBJ1-2; tentative D call: TRBD1 (5 bases). The origin of this receptor is a woman younger than 30 in good health and CMV-seronegative. Sequencing input: PBMCs. The CDR3 sequence is CASSLEASTPTANYGYTF. The CDR3 bases are TGTGCCAGCAGCTTGGAGGCCAGTACTCCGACAGCTAACTATGGCTACACCTTC.